A selection of T cell receptor beta chains follows, all from one sample in a study of T cell responses to AZD1222 COVID-19 vaccine. The assay was immunoSEQ multiplex PCR, and TCRdb's table has in-frame clones only and misses some. The table includes around 140,000 clones, roughly nine tenths detected once. Sequencing was performed on peripheral blood, taken on day 0 of AZD1222 vaccination. The receptors come from an adult in good health. The CDR3 runs from the conserved cysteine through the conserved F or W. The D gene is left open where the match is weak. The size entry is marked missing in some rows and otherwise reads once, few, many or a size class.

abundance | j_gene | d_gene | v_gene | CDR3nt | CDR3aa
. | TRBJ1-2 | TRBD1 | TRBV6-1 | TGTGCCAGCAGTGAAAACAGGGGGCGTGGATACTATGGCTACACCTTC | CASSENRGRGYYGYTF
. | TRBJ2-5 | . | TRBV7-7 | TGTGCTAGCAGCTTGTACGGGACCCAGTACTTC | CASSLYGTQYF
once | TRBJ1-1 | . | TRBV28 | TGTGCCAGCACTACAGAGAGAGTGTCAGCTTTCTTT | CASTTERVSAFF
. | TRBJ2-1 | TRBD2 | TRBV11-3 | TGTGCCAGCAGCTTAGTGGGCGGGGGTTACAATGAGCAGTTCTTC | CASSLVGGGYNEQFF
. | TRBJ1-1 | . | TRBV2 | TGTGCAGCCTTTCAAGGGGCTGAAGCTTTCTTT | CAAFQGAEAFF
. | TRBJ2-5 | TRBD2 | TRBV5-1 | TGCGCCAGCATGCGGACTAGCGGCCAAGAGACCCAGTACTTC | CASMRTSGQETQYF
once | TRBJ1-1 | . | TRBV14 | TGTGCCAGCGAACCCCCTGTTAAGGGGATGAACACTGAAGCTTTCTTT | CASEPPVKGMNTEAFF
. | TRBJ2-7 | TRBD2 | TRBV28 | TGTGCCAGCAGTTGGGTAACTAGCGGGAACTACGAGCAGTACTTC | CASSWVTSGNYEQYF
. | TRBJ1-1 | . | TRBV5-1 | TGCGCCAGCAGCTCGGCGTCAAAGAACACTGAAGCTTTCTTT | CASSSASKNTEAFF
. | TRBJ2-4 | TRBD2 | TRBV6-5 | TGTGCCAGCAGCCTTAGCGGGGGGGCCAAAAACATTCAGTACTTC | CASSLSGGAKNIQYF